This is a list of T cell receptor beta chains from one sample in a study of CD8 T cells in ankylosing spondylitis. TCRdb fed the 5' RACE reads into MiXCR, producing one record per CDR3 protein. This sample carries around 770,000 distinct CDR3 sequences, 10% to 15% of them seen once, and the ten largest clones take about 0.49%. Sequenced input: blood, either unsorted or a sorted T cell fraction (not recorded which). These receptors were obtained from a male donor with ankylosing spondylitis. Both conserved end residues are part of each CDR3. The D gene is left open where the match is weak. Some rows mark clone size as missing; the rest say once, few, many or name a class of expanded clone.

clone_size: few; cdr3_length: 12; v_call: TRBV30; j_call: TRBJ1-1; d_call: .; cdr3_aa: CAGGRGATEAFF; cdr3_nt: TGTGCCGGCGGGCGAGGGGCCACTGAAGCTTTCTTT
clone_size: .; cdr3_length: 15; v_call: TRBV10-1; j_call: TRBJ2-2; d_call: TRBD2; cdr3_aa: CASSDTTSGYGELFF; cdr3_nt: TGCGCCAGCAGTGATACGACTAGCGGGTACGGGGAGCTGTTTTTT
clone_size: .; cdr3_length: 16; v_call: TRBV20-1; j_call: TRBJ2-1; d_call: TRBD1; cdr3_aa: CSARDSRTGQYNEQFF; cdr3_nt: TGCAGTGCTAGAGATAGTCGGACAGGGCAGTACAATGAGCAGTTCTTC
clone_size: many; cdr3_length: 14; v_call: TRBV20-1; j_call: TRBJ2-5; d_call: .; cdr3_aa: CSASPAGIQETQYF; cdr3_nt: TGCAGTGCTAGCCCCGCGGGGATCCAAGAGACCCAGTACTTC
clone_size: many; cdr3_length: 15; v_call: TRBV4-1; j_call: TRBJ1-4; d_call: TRBD1; cdr3_aa: CASRAGQGAREKLFF; cdr3_nt: TGCGCCAGCAGGGCGGGACAGGGGGCGCGTGAAAAACTGTTTTTT
clone_size: .; cdr3_length: 16; v_call: TRBV6-1; j_call: TRBJ2-7; d_call: TRBD1; cdr3_aa: CASSPTGDRGEGEQYF; cdr3_nt: TGTGCCAGCAGCCCAACAGGCGACAGGGGAGAGGGCGAGCAGTACTTC
clone_size: .; cdr3_length: 15; v_call: TRBV7-2; j_call: TRBJ2-5; d_call: TRBD2; cdr3_aa: CASSFQRGGGETQYF; cdr3_nt: TGTGCCAGCAGCTTCCAGCGGGGGGGCGGGGAGACCCAGTACTTC
clone_size: few; cdr3_length: 15; v_call: TRBV12-3/TRBV12-4; j_call: TRBJ2-2; d_call: .; cdr3_aa: CASRRGGQNTGELFF; cdr3_nt: TGTGCCAGCAGGAGGGGGGGACAGAACACCGGGGAGCTGTTTTTT
clone_size: few; cdr3_length: 16; v_call: TRBV20-1; j_call: TRBJ1-2; d_call: .; cdr3_aa: CSARGSSVGARYGYTF; cdr3_nt: TGCAGTGCTAGAGGCTCCTCGGTCGGGGCGCGTTATGGCTACACCTTC
clone_size: few; cdr3_length: 14; v_call: TRBV7-2; j_call: TRBJ2-7; d_call: .; cdr3_aa: CASSLSPALGEQYF; cdr3_nt: TGTGCCAGCAGCTTATCCCCCGCCCTGGGGGAGCAGTACTTC